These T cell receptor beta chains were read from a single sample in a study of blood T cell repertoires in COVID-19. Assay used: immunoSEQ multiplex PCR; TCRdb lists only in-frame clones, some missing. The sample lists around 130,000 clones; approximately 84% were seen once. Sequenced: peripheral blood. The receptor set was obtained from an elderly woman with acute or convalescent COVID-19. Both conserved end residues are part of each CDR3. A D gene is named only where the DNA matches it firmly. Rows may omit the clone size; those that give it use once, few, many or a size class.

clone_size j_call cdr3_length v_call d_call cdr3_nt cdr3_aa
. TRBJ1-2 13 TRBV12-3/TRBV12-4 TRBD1 TGTGCCAGCAGGCCGGACAGGGGCTATGGCTACACCTTC CASRPDRGYGYTF
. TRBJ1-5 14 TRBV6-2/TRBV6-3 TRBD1 TGTGCCAGCAGTGAGGACAGGGGCAATCAGCCCCAGCATTTT CASSEDRGNQPQHF
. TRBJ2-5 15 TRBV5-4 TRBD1 TGTGCCAGCAGCGGAACAGGGGAAACTTTGGAGACCCAGTACTTC CASSGTGETLETQYF
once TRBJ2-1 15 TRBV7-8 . TGTGCCAGCAGCCCTATTCGAGGGGACTGGGAGAAGCAGTTCTTC CASSPIRGDWEKQFF
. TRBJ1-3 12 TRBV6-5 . TGTGCCAGCCACAGCTCTGGAAACACCATATATTTT CASHSSGNTIYF
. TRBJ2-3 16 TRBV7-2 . TGTGCCAGCAGCTTAGTTGCCGAGCACCTCACAGATACGCAGTATTTT CASSLVAEHLTDTQYF
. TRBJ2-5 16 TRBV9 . TGTGCCAGCAGCGTAGGTGGTTGGGACTTCCCAGAGACCCAGTACTTC CASSVGGWDFPETQYF
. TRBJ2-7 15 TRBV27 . TGTGCCAGCAGTTTAATTTTTTCCGGGTCCGGCGAGCAGTACTTC CASSLIFSGSGEQYF
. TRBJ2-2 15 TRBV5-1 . TGCGCCAGCAGCTGGAGGGAAACGAACACCGGGGAGCTGTTTTTT CASSWRETNTGELFF
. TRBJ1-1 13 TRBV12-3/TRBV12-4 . TGTGCCAGCAAGTCACAGCCGAACACTGAAGCTTTCTTT CASKSQPNTEAFF
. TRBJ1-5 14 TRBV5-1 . TGCGCCAGCAGCTTGGAGGCGGGAAGTCAGCCCCAGCATTTT CASSLEAGSQPQHF
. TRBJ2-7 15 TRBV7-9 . TGTGCCAGCAGCGATACCGGGACTCCGACCTACGAGCAGTACTTC CASSDTGTPTYEQYF
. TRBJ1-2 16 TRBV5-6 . TGTGCCAGCAGACATGAGCGTTCCAGGGACATCGGTGGCTACACCTTC CASRHERSRDIGGYTF
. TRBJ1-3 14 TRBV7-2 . TGTGCCAGCAGCCTTGGCGGGTCAGGAAACACCATATATTTT CASSLGGSGNTIYF
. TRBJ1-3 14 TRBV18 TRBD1 TGTGCCAGCGCGTCAGGGGGCTTTGGAAACACCATATATTTT CASASGGFGNTIYF
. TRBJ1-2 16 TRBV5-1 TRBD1 TGCGCCAGCAGCAGGCCTGGGACAGGGGGCGCTGATGGCTACACCTTC CASSRPGTGGADGYTF
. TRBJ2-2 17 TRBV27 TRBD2 TGTGCCAGCACCTCTTGGTCCACTAGCGGTAACACCGGGGAGCTGTTTTTT CASTSWSTSGNTGELFF
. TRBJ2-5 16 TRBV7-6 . TGTGCCAGCAGCTTTCGGAGGATTGCGGGGCAGGAGACCCAGTACTTC CASSFRRIAGQETQYF
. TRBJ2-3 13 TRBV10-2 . TGCGCCAGCAGTTCCCCGGTAACAGATACGCAGTATTTT CASSSPVTDTQYF
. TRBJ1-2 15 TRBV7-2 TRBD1 TGTGCCAGCAGCCCGAATCCCGGGACAGGGGCAGGCTACACCTTC CASSPNPGTGAGYTF
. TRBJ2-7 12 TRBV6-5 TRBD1 TGTGCCAGCAGCGGAACAGGGGGCGAGCAGTACTTC CASSGTGGEQYF
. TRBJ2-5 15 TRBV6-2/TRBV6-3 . TGTGCCAGCAGCAAAATGACCGCCAGGCAAGAGACCCAGTACTTC CASSKMTARQETQYF
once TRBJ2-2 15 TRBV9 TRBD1 TGTGCCAGCAGCGTAGGACAGGGATACGCCGGGGAGCTGTTTTTT CASSVGQGYAGELFF
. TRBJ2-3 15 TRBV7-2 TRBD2 TGTGCCAGCAGCTTAGCGGGACTAGTGGGAGATACGCAGTATTTT CASSLAGLVGDTQYF
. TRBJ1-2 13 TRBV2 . TGTGCCAGCATTACCCGCGCTAACTATGGCTACACCTTC CASITRANYGYTF
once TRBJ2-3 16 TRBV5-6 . TGTGCCAGCACCCTGAGGCGTATCTTTAGCACAGATACGCAGTATTTT CASTLRRIFSTDTQYF
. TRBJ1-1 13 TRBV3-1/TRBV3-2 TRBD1 TGTGCCAGCAGGGCAGGGGGGAATACTGAAGCTTTCTTT CASRAGGNTEAFF
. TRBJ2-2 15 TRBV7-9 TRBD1 TGTGCCAGCAGCGCGGACAGGCTCTTCCCCGGGGAGCTGTTTTTT CASSADRLFPGELFF
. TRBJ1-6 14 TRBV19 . TGTGCCAGTAGTATAACATTTATTTATTCACCCCTCCACTTT CASSITFIYSPLHF
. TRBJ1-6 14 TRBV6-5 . TGTGCCAACAAAAATCGAGGTGGTTCGTCACCCCTCCACTTT CANKNRGGSSPLHF
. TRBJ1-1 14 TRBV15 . TGTGCCACCAAACCCAGGGCTCGGAACACTGAAGCTTTCTTT CATKPRARNTEAFF
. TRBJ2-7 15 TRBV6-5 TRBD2 TGTGCCAGCAGTTACTCTTTGGCGGGAGCCTACGAGCAGTACTTC CASSYSLAGAYEQYF
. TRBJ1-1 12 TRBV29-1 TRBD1 TGCAGCGTTAGGACAGGGAGTACTGAAGCTTTCTTT CSVRTGSTEAFF
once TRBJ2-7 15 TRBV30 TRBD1 TGTGCCTGGAGTGTACGGACAGGGAGGATGTACGAGCAGTACTTC CAWSVRTGRMYEQYF
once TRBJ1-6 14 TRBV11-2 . TGTGCCAGCAGCTTAGAGGGGCAGGGGTCACCCCTCCACTTT CASSLEGQGSPLHF
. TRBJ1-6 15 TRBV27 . TGTGCCAGCAGTACCGGACAAATCATAAATTCACCCCTCCACTTT CASSTGQIINSPLHF
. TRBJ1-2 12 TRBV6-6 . TGTGCCAGCGAACAGGGCCTTGGAGGCTACACCTTC CASEQGLGGYTF
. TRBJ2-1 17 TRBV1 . TGCACCAGCAGCCAAGGCCGTGGGACTAGCGTGGACAATGAGCAGTTCTTC CTSSQGRGTSVDNEQFF
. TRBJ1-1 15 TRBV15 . TGTGCCACCAGCAGAATTCAGGGTCGCAGCACTGAAGCTTTCTTT CATSRIQGRSTEAFF
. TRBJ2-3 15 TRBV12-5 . TGTGCTAGTGGCCTCTTCCTAGGGGGCACAGATACGCAGTATTTT CASGLFLGGTDTQYF
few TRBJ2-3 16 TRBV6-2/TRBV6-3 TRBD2 TGTGCCAGCAGTTTATACGGGGGGGCTAGCACAGATACGCAGTATTTT CASSLYGGASTDTQYF
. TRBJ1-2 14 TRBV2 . TGTGCCAGCAGTAGCAGGGGAGGGTACTATGGCTACACCTTC CASSSRGGYYGYTF
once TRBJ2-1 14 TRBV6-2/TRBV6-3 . TGTGCCAGCAGTTACTCTGCAGGGCTTCCGGAGCAGTTCTTC CASSYSAGLPEQFF
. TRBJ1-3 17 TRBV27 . TGTGCCAGCAGTAGGTCGATGGACAGCCACTCTGGAAACACCATATATTTT CASSRSMDSHSGNTIYF
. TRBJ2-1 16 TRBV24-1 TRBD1 TGTGCCACCAGTGGGGGGCCGGGACAGGGAGACAATGAGCAGTTCTTC CATSGGPGQGDNEQFF
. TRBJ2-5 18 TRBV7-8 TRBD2 TGTGCCAGCAGCTTAGTGGCAGCGGGAGGGACCTTGCGGGAGACCCAGTACTTC CASSLVAAGGTLRETQYF